Detailed here is one TCR beta chain. This clonotype was observed a single time. Its antigen target is currently unknown. Base qualities are not provided; no much larger clone lies one nucleotide away. Weak support is all one read offers. From cysteine to phenylalanine, the CDR3 is 15 amino acids long. Only CDR3 DNA is held: 45 bases, read in frame from base 1. From a lookup of the germline V gene, CDR1 and CDR2 are SGHAT and FQNNGV. At the junction V is shortened by 5 bases and J by 3 bases, with 15 bases in between. This sample is part of a study of tumor and adjacent non-tumor tissue in lung cancer (dated by TCRdb to the late 2010s). As for the study more broadly: The cohort included under 15 adenocarcinoma, a couple of squamous cell carcinoma and 1 small cell lung cancer patients. In total, sequencing yielded 95 million to 150 million productive TCRbeta reads, which works out to an average of approximately 4 million reads per sample. Around 30 paired specimens, one tumor and one normal lung sample per patient, were profiled by TCRbeta CDR3 sequencing. Among the approximately 15 patients, ages ranged from roughly 31 to 85 years, about 10 were men and 5 were women, and disease was TNM stage I to III. Using bulk TCRbeta repertoires from 15 lung cancer patients, the study set lung tumor tissue side by side with matched distant non-tumor lung tissue. The investigation overall reported the following: Peripheral blood was not sequenced, so blood TCRbeta repertoires in these lung cancer patients were not examined. With only approximately 16 patients in the cohort, the authors noted that larger samples and more detailed clinical data are needed. Significantly higher TCR diversity (inverse Simpson) was observed in tumor tissue than in normal lung tissue (roughly 390 vs 170, P = 0.0075, Mann-Whitney U test). Younger patients had significantly higher TCR diversity, and higher tumor TCR diversity was associated with shorter overall and disease-free survival. Neither the sequencing platform nor unique molecular identifiers are named or mentioned anywhere in the methods. In normal lung, the top 100 clones accounted for a significantly larger cumulative share of the repertoire than in tumor tissue.

RNA was extracted from bulk unsorted tissue and checked for quality with a NanoDrop ND-1000 and an Agilent 2100. Distant non-tumor tissue taken more than 3 cm from the tumor edge was used as the normal lung sample. Donors were newly diagnosed lung cancer patients admitted for thoracic surgery in China between August and November 2014, without prior chemotherapy. Patients who had received previous radiotherapy or chemotherapy, or who had another concurrent cancer, were excluded from the study. Pieces of surgical tissue measuring about 1-2.2 cm3 were kept in RNAlater solution and stored at -80 degrees C until use. Library preparation was by multiplex PCR. For sequencing, an Illumina HiSeq 2500 was employed. TCRbeta libraries were constructed through three rounds of nested PCR with primers (Table S4) according to protocols modified from ARM-PCR. Before sequencing, PCR products of 200-500 bp were excised from the gel and purified with the QIAquick gel extraction kit. In the original analysis: Reads were cleaned using Trimmomatic, were merged into complete CDR3 sequences using FLASH, and were assigned to V(D)J germline segments using MiTCR. Clonal diversity was computed as the inverse Simpson's index with VDJtools. Productive reads were defined as in-frame sequences without a premature stop codon. TCRdb's own reprocessing of the public reads used fastp at Q25 and MiXCR and kept productive beta chains. Merged by CDR3 protein, the rows form single entries marked with the most common genes and DNA. The V and J calls follow TCRdb's processing rather than the paper's. The sample profile shows approximately 77,000 distinct CDR3 sequences; about four fifths of them were found once. The top ten hold about 51% of the sample.

The rearranged segments are TRBV11-2 and TRBJ2-3; the D gene lacks a confident call. Sequencing was carried out using distant non-tumor lung tissue. The TCR comes from a man aged 55 to 70 with non-small cell lung cancer. The encoded CDR3 is CASSPQVHATDTQYF. The nucleotides read TGTGCCAGCAGCCCCCAAGTACATGCGACAGATACGCAGTATTTT.